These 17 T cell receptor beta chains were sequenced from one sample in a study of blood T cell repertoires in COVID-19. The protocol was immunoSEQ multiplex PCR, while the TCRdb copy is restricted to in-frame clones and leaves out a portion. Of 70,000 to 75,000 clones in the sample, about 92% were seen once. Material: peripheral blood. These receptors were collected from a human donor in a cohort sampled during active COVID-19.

CDR3 region: CAWSVRRPPYEQYF. DNA of the CDR3: TGTGCCTGGAGTGTACGCAGGCCTCCCTACGAGCAGTACTTC. J is TRBJ2-7 and V is TRBV30, with D uncertain. V dropped 0 bases and J dropped 2 bases, with 11 bases sitting between them. Germline loops: CDR1 GTSNPN, CDR2 SVGIG (reference sequence). The CDR3 runs to 14 residues.

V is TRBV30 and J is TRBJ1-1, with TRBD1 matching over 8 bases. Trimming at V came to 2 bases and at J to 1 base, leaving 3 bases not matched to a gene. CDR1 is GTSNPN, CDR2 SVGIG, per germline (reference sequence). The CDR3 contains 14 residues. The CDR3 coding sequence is TGTGCCTGGAGTACAGGGGGTTGGAACACTGAAGCTTTCTTT. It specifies CAWSTGGWNTEAFF.

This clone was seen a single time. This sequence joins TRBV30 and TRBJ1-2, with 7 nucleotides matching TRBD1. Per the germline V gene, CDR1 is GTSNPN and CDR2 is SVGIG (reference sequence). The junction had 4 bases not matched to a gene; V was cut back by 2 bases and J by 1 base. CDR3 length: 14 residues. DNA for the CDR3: TGTGCCTGGAGTCCCACAGGGGATAACTATGGCTACACCTTC. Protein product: CAWSPTGDNYGYTF.

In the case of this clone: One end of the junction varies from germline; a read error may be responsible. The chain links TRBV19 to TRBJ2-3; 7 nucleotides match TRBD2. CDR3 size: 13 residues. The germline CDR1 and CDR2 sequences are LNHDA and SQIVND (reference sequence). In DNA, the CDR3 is TGTGCCAGTAGTCTTTCCTGGACTAGTAACAAGTCTTTT. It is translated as CASSLSWTSNKSF.

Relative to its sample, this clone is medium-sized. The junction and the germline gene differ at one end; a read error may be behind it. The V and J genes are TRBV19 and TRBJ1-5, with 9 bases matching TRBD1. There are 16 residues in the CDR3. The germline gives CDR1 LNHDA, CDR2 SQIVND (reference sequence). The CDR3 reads CASSLDTGGLDQPQHF. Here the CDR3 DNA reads TGTGCCAGTAGTCTAGATACAGGGGGCTTGGATCAGCCCCAGCATTTT.

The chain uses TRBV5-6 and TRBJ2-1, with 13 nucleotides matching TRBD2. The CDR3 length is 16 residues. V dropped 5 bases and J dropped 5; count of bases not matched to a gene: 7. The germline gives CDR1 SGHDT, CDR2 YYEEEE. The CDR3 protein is CASSSPGLAGNNEQFF. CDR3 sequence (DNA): TGTGCCAGCAGTTCTCCGGGACTAGCGGGGAACAATGAGCAGTTCTTC.

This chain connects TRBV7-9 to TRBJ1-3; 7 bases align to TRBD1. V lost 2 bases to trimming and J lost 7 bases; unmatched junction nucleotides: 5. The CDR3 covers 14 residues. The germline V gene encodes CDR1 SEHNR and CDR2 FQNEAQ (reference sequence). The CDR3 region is CASSLSGGMNTIYF. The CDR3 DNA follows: TGTGCCAGCAGCTTATCAGGGGGAATGAACACCATATATTTT.

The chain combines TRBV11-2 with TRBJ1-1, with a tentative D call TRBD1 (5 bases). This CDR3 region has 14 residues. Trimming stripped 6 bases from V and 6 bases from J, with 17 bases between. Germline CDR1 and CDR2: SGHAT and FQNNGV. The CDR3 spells CASSGQGRLAEAFF. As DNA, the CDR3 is TGTGCCAGCAGTGGGCAGGGTAGGTTAGCTGAAGCTTTCTTT.

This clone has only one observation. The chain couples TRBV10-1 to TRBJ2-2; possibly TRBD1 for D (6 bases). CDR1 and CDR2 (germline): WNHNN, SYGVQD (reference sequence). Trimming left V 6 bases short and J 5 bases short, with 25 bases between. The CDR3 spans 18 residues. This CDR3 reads CASRLPSSRTEMTGELFF. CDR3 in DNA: TGCGCCAGCAGACTCCCCTCTTCCCGGACAGAAATGACCGGGGAGCTGTTTTTT.

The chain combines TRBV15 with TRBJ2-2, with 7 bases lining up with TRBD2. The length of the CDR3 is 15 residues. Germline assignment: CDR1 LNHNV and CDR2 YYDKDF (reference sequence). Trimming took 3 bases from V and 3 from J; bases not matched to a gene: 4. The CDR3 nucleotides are TGTGCCACCAGCAGGTCTAGCGGTGACACCGGGGAGCTGTTTTTT. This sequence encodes CATSRSSGDTGELFF.

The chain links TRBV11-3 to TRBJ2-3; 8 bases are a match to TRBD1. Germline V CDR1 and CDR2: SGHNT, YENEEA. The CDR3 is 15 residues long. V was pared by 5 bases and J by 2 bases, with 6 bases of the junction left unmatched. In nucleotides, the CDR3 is TGTGCCAGCAGCGTCGGGACAGGTGACACAGATACGCAGTATTTT. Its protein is CASSVGTGDTDTQYF.

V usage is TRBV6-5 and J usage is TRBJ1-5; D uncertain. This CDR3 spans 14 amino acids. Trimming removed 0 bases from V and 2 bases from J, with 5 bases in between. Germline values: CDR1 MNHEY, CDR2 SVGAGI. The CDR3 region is CASSYSHGNQPQHF. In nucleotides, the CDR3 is TGTGCCAGCAGTTACTCCCATGGCAATCAGCCCCAGCATTTT.

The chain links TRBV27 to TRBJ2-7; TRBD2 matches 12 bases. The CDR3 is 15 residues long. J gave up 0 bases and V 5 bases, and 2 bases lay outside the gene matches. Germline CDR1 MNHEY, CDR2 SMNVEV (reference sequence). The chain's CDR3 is CASSPSGRASYEQYF. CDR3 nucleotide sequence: TGTGCCAGCAGTCCTAGCGGGAGGGCCTCCTACGAGCAGTACTTC.

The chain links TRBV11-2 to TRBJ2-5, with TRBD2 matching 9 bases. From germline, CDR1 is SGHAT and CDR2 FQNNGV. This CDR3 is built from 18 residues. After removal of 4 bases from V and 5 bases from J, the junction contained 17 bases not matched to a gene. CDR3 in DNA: TGTGCCAGCAGCTACAGTAGCCTTGGCGGGAGGGCCTGGGAGACCCAGTACTTC. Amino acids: CASSYSSLGGRAWETQYF.

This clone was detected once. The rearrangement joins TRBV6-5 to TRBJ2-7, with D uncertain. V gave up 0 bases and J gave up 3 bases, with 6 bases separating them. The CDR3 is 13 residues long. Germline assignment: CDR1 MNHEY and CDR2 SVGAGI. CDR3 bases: TGTGCCAGCAGTTACTCCTTTCTCTACGAGCAGTACTTC. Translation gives CASSYSFLYEQYF.

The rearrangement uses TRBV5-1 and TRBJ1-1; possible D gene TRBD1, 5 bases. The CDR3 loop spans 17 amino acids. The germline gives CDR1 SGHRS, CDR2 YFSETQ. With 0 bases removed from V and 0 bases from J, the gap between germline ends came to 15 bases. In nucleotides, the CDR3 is TGCGCCAGCAGCTTGGGCGGGACCCCCTTCATGAACACTGAAGCTTTCTTT. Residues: CASSLGGTPFMNTEAFF.

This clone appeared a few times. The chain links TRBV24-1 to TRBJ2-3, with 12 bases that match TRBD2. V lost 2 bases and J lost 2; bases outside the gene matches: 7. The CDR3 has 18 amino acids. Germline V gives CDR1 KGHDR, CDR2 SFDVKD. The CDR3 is CATSDSVGTSGFTDTQYF. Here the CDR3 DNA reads TGTGCCACCAGTGATTCGGTCGGGACTAGCGGGTTCACAGATACGCAGTATTTT.